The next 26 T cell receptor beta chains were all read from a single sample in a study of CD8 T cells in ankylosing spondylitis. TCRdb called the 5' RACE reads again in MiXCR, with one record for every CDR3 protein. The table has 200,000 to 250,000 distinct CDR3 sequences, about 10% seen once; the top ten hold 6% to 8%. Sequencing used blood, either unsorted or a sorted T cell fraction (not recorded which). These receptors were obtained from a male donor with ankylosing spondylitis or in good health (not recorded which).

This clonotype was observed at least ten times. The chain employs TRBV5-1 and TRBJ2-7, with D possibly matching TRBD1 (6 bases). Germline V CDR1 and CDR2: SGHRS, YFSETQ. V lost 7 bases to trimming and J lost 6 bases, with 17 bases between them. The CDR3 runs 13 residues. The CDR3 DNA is TGCGCCAGCGGCTCCGGGACACTGACCGAGCAGTACTTC. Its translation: CASGSGTLTEQYF.

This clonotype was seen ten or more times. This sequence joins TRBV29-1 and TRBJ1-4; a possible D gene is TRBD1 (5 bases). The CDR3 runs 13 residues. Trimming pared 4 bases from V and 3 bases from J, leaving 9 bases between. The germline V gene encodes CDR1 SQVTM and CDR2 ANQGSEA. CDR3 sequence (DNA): TGCAGCGTTGGGGGGGGGTCTAATGAAAAACTGTTTTTT. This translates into CSVGGGSNEKLFF.

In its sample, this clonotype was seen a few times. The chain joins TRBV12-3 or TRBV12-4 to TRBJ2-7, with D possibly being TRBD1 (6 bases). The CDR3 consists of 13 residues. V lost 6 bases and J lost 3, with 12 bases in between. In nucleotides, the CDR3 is TGTGCCAGCAGCTCGACAGGAAACTACGAGCAGTACTTC. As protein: CASSSTGNYEQYF.

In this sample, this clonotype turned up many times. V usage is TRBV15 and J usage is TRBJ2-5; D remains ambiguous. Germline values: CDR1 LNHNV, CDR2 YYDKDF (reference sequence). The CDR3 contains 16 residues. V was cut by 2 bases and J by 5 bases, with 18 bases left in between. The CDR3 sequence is CATSRNPVTVGETQYF. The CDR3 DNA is TGTGCCACCAGCAGAAACCCCGTGACGGTGGGTGAGACCCAGTACTTC. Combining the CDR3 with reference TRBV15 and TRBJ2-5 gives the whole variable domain DAMVIQNPRYQVTQFGKPVTLSCSQTLNHNVMYWYQQKSSQAPKLLFHYYDKDFNNEADTPDNFQSRRPNTSFCFLDIRSPGLGDTAMYLCATSRNPVTVGETQYFGPGTRLLVL.

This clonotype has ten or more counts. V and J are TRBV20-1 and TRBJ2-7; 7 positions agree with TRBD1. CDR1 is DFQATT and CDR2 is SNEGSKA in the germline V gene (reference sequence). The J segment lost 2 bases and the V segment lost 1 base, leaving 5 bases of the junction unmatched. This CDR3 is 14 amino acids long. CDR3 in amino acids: CSARASDRAYEQYF. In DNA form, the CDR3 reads TGCAGTGCTAGAGCCAGTGACAGGGCCTACGAGCAGTACTTC.

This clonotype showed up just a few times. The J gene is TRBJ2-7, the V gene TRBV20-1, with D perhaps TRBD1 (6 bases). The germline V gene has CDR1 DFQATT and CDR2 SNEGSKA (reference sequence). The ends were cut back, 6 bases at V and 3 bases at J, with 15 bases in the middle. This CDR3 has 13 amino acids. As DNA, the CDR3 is TGCAGTGCCACCATAGGACAGCACTACGAGCAGTACTTC. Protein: CSATIGQHYEQYF.

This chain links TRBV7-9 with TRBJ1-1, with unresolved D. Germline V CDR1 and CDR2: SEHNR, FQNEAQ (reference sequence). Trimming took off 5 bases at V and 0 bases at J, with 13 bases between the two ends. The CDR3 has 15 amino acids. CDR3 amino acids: CASSNRIFLNTEAFF. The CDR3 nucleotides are TGTGCCAGCAGCAATAGGATCTTTCTGAACACTGAAGCTTTCTTT.

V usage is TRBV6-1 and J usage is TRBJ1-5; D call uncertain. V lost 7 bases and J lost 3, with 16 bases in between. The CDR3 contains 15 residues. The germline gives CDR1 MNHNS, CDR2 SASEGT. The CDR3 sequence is CASKRSDSNNQPQHF. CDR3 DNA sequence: TGTGCCAGCAAAAGGAGCGACTCAAACAATCAGCCCCAGCATTTT.

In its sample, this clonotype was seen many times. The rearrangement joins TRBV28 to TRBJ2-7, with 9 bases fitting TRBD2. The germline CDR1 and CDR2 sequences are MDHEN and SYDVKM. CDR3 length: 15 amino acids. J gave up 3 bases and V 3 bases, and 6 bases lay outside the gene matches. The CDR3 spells CASSLGAAGGYEQYF. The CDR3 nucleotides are TGTGCCAGCAGTTTGGGGGCAGCGGGAGGCTACGAGCAGTACTTC.

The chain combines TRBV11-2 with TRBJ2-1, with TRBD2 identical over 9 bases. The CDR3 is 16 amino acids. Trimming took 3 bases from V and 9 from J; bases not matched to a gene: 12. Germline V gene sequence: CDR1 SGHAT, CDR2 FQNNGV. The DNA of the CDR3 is TGTGCCAGCAGCTTGGTTCGGCGGGGGGGCCGACTTGAGCAGTTCTTC. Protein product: CASSLVRRGGRLEQFF.

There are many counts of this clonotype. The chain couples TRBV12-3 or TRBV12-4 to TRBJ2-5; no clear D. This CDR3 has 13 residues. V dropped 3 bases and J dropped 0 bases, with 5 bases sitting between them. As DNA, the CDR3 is TGTGCCAGCAGTTTGCTCCACCAAGAGACCCAGTACTTC. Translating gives CASSLLHQETQYF.

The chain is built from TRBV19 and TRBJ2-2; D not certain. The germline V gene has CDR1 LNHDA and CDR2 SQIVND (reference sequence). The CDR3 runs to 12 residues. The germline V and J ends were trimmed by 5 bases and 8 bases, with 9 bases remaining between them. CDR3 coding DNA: TGTGCCAGTAGTGTTCCCCGAGGGGAGCTGTTTTTT. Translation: CASSVPRGELFF.

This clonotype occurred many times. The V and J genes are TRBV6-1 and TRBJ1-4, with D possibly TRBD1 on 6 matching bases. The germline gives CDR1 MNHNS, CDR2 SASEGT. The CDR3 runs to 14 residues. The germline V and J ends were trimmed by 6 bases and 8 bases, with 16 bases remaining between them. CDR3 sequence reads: CASSPGTIREKLFF. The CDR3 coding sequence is TGTGCCAGCAGCCCCGGGACAATTCGGGAAAAACTGTTTTTT.

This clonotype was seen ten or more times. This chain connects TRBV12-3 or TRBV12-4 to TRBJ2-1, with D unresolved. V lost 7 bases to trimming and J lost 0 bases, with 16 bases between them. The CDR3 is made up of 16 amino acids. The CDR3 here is CASIVLGQSSYNEQFF. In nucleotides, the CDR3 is TGTGCCAGCATTGTACTGGGCCAAAGCTCCTACAATGAGCAGTTCTTC.

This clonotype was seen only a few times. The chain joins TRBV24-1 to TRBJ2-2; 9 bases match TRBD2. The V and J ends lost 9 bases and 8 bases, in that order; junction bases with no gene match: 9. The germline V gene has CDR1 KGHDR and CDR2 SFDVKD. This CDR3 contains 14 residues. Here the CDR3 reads CATGRGLAFGELFF. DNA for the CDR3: TGTGCCACCGGTCGAGGACTAGCGTTTGGGGAGCTGTTTTTT.

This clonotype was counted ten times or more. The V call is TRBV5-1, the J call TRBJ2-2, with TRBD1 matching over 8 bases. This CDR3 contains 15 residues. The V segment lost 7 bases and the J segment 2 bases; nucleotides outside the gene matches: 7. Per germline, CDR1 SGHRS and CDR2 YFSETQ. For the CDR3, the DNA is TGCGCCAGCTCCCAGGACAGGGTCAACACCGGGGAGCTGTTTTTT. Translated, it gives CASSQDRVNTGELFF.

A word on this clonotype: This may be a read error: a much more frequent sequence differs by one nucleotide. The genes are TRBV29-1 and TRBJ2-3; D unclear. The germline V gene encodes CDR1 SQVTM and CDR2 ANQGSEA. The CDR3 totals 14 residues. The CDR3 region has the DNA TGCAGCGCCTGCCCTACTGGCGACACAGCTACGCAGTATTTT. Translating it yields CSACPTGDTATQYF.

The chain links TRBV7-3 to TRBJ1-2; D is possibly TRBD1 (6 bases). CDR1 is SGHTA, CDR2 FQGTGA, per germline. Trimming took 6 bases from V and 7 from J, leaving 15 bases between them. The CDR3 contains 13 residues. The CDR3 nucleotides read TGTGCCAGCAGTCCTATACAGGGTTTTGGCTACACCTTC. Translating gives CASSPIQGFGYTF.

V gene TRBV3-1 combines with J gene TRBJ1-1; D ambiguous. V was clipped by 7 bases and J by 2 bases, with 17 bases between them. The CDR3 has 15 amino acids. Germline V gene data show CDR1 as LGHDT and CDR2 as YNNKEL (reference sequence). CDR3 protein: CASTSNRITNTEAFF. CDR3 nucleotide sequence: TGTGCCAGCACCTCAAACCGGATAACAAACACTGAAGCTTTCTTT.

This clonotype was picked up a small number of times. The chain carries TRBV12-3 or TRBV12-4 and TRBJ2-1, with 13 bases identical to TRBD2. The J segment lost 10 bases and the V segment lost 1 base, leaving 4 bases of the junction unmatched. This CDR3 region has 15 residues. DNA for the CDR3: TGTGCCAGCAGTTTAGTCGGACTAGCGGGAGAAGAGCAGTTCTTC. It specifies CASSLVGLAGEEQFF.

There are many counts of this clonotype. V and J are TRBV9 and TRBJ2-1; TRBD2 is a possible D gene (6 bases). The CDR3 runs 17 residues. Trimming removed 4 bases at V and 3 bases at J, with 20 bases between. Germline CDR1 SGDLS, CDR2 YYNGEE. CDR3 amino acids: CASSPQPGAGRYNEQFF. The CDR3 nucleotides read TGTGCCAGCAGCCCCCAGCCGGGAGCGGGCCGCTACAATGAGCAGTTCTTC.

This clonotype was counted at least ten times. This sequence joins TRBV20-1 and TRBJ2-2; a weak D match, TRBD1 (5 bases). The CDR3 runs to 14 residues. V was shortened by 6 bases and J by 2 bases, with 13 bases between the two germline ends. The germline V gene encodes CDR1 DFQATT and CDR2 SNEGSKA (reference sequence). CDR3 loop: CSAIDRQNTGELFF. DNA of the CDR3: TGCAGTGCCATCGACAGACAAAACACCGGGGAGCTGTTTTTT.

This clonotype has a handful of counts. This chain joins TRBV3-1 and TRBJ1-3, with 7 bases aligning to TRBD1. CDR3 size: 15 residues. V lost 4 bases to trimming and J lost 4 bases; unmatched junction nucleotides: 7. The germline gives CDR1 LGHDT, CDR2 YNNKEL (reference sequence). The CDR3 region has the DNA TGTGCCAGCAGCCCAGGACAGGCGAAAGGAAACACCATATATTTT. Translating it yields CASSPGQAKGNTIYF.

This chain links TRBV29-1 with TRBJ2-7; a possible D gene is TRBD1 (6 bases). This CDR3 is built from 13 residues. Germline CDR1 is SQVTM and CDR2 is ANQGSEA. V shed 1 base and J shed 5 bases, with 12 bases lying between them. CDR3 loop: CSVEVTGLDEQYF. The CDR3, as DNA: TGCAGCGTTGAAGTAACAGGGCTGGACGAGCAGTACTTC.

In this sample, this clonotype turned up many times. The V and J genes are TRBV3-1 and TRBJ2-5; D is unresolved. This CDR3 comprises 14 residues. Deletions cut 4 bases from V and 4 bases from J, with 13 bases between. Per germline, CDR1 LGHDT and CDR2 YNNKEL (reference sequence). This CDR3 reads CASSRQPARETQYF. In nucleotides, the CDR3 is TGTGCCAGCAGCCGTCAACCCGCGAGAGAGACCCAGTACTTC.

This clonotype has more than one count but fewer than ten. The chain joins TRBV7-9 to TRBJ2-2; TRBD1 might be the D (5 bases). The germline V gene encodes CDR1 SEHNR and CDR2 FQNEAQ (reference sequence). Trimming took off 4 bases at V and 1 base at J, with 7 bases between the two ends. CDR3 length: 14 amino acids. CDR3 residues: CASSSTGNTGELFF. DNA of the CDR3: TGTGCCAGCAGCTCTACAGGGAACACCGGGGAGCTGTTTTTT.